This T cell receptor beta chain was sequenced for a study of T cells in Graves' hyperthyroidism and ophthalmopathy. Overall study findings and caveats: Model output signaled ophthalmopathy a median roughly 6.5 months ahead of onset.

This clonotype was counted at least ten times. Its specificity is not known. The CDR3 contains 13 residues. Trimming took 5 bases from V and 8 from J, leaving 15 bases between them. In germline, CDR1 is SGHTA, CDR2 FQGNSA. Using RNA transcripts as the source, TCR beta CDR3 regions were amplified. Carried out on the TCR CDR3, a first-round RT-PCR used the HTBI primer set. Using its own MiXCR run on the multiplex PCR reads, TCRdb lists one record per CDR3 protein. This sample has about 500,000 distinct CDR3 sequences, with roughly 45% found just once. The chain combines TRBV7-2 with TRBJ1-1; D may be TRBD1 (6 bases). Sequencing input: peripheral blood or thyroid tissue (not recorded which). The TCR originated in an adult woman with Graves' disease, either hyperthyroidism or ophthalmopathy (not recorded which). In DNA form, the CDR3 reads TGTGCCAGCAGCAATCGGGACACCGGAGAAGCTTTCTTT. The encoded protein is CASSNRDTGEAFF. The full variable domain, with the rest looked up from reference TRBV7-2 and TRBJ1-1, is GAGVSQSPSNKVTEKGKDVELRCDPISGHTALYWYRQSLGQGLEFLIYFQGNSAPDKSGLPSDRFSAERTGGSVSTLTIQRTQQEDSAVYLCASSNRDTGEAFFGQGTRLTVV.